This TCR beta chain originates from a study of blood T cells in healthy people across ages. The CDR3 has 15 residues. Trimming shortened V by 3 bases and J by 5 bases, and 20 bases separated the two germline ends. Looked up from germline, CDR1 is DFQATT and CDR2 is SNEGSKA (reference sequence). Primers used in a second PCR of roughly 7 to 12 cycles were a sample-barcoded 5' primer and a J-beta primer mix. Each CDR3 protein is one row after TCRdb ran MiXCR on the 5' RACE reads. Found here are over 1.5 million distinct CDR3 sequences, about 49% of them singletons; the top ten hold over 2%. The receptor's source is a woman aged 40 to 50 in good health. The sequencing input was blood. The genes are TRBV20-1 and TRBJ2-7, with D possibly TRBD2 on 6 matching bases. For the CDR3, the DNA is TGCAGTGCTAGGGGGATAGTCTCAGGCGGGGACGAGCAGTACTTC. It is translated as CSARGIVSGGDEQYF.